A selection of T cell receptor beta chains follows, all from one sample in a study of blood T cells in healthy people across ages. TCRdb reprocessed the 5' RACE reads via MiXCR and lists one record per CDR3 protein. This sample has 650,000 to 1,000,000 distinct CDR3 sequences; 35% to 40% occur once, and the top ten carry about an eighth. Sequencing input: blood. The receptors shown here come from a man aged 18 to 35 in good health. The conserved cysteine and the conserved F or W are not part of the CDR3 here. The order of the fields is clone size, V gene, D gene, J gene, CDR3 protein. A D gene is named only where the DNA matches it firmly. A clone size is listed for some rows: how often the clone was seen (once, few, many), or a class if it is expanded.

size: -
V: TRBV4-3
D: -
J: TRBJ1-1
CDR3: ASSQGHTAF

size: many
V: TRBV7-9
D: TRBD1
J: TRBJ2-1
CDR3: ASSLSTGFNEQF

size: -
V: TRBV5-5
D: -
J: TRBJ2-3
CDR3: ASSLNVGPGTDTQY

size: many
V: TRBV20-1
D: TRBD2
J: TRBJ2-1
CDR3: SAWTSGGYNEQF

size: -
V: TRBV4-1
D: -
J: TRBJ2-3
CDR3: ASRLGVGAVDTQY

size: -
V: TRBV7-2
D: -
J: TRBJ1-2
CDR3: ASSLAFNYGYT

size: once
V: TRBV4-3
D: -
J: -
CDR3: ASSPSRLMNTGETQY

size: -
V: TRBV12-3/TRBV12-4
D: -
J: TRBJ1-1
CDR3: ASTVGRTEAF

size: many
V: TRBV9
D: -
J: TRBJ2-1
CDR3: ASSPAKEQF

size: -
V: TRBV7-2
D: -
J: TRBJ2-4
CDR3: ASSLDETLDEQY

size: -
V: TRBV20-1
D: -
J: TRBJ2-5
CDR3: SAKLTDQETQY

size: -
V: TRBV6-5
D: -
J: TRBJ2-2
CDR3: ASVGETNTGELF

size: few
V: TRBV7-2
D: TRBD2
J: TRBJ2-5
CDR3: ASRLGLAGSETQY

size: -
V: TRBV27
D: -
J: TRBJ1-5
CDR3: ASSWTDNQPQH

size: few
V: TRBV29-1
D: -
J: TRBJ1-2
CDR3: SVEDAVFYGYT

size: -
V: TRBV5-1
D: -
J: TRBJ1-1
CDR3: ASSSAPGANTEAF

size: few
V: TRBV28
D: TRBD1
J: TRBJ2-1
CDR3: ASSVNRGQGEQF

size: many
V: TRBV28
D: -
J: TRBJ2-5
CDR3: ASGPSPETQY

size: few
V: TRBV5-4
D: TRBD2
J: TRBJ2-7
CDR3: ASSPSSGGYNEQY

size: -
V: TRBV25-1
D: TRBD1
J: TRBJ1-2
CDR3: ASSVLGQGFYGYT

size: few
V: TRBV5-5
D: -
J: TRBJ2-4
CDR3: ASVGGQAAKNIQY

size: few
V: TRBV7-2
D: TRBD1
J: TRBJ1-4
CDR3: ASSKNRDRGEKLF

size: -
V: TRBV7-2
D: TRBD1
J: TRBJ2-5
CDR3: ASIPQSGQQETQY

size: -
V: TRBV12-3/TRBV12-4
D: -
J: TRBJ1-6
CDR3: ASSPGTHNSPLH

size: -
V: TRBV6-2/TRBV6-3
D: -
J: TRBJ2-5
CDR3: ASSPSVGETQY

size: -
V: TRBV20-1
D: TRBD2
J: TRBJ2-3
CDR3: SAAPGLAGLRGDTQY

size: -
V: TRBV4-2
D: TRBD2
J: TRBJ2-1
CDR3: ASSQIGGGLGNEQF

size: many
V: TRBV5-1
D: -
J: TRBJ2-1
CDR3: ASSPEGSYNEQF

size: -
V: TRBV9
D: TRBD2
J: TRBJ2-1
CDR3: ASSFLIAGHYNEQF

size: -
V: TRBV12-3/TRBV12-4
D: -
J: TRBJ2-7
CDR3: ASSPSPVGGASYEQY

size: -
V: TRBV27
D: TRBD1
J: TRBJ2-4
CDR3: ASSPRDRENIQY

size: -
V: TRBV7-7
D: -
J: TRBJ2-3
CDR3: ASSLNPGPEARGDTQY

size: -
V: TRBV7-9
D: -
J: TRBJ2-7
CDR3: ASSSKKQGGYYEQY

size: few
V: TRBV6-6
D: TRBD2
J: TRBJ2-3
CDR3: ASSYPSGGASGSQY

size: many
V: TRBV4-3
D: TRBD2
J: TRBJ2-1
CDR3: ASSQDPTSGESSYNEQF

size: few
V: TRBV28
D: -
J: TRBJ1-6
CDR3: ASSFDRENSPLH

size: many
V: TRBV12-3/TRBV12-4
D: -
J: TRBJ2-1
CDR3: ASSLGGNEQF

size: many
V: TRBV7-2
D: TRBD2
J: TRBJ2-3
CDR3: ASSLGAGGRTDTQY

size: -
V: TRBV29-1
D: TRBD1
J: -
CDR3: SVSTGGETQY

size: few
V: TRBV6-6
D: TRBD1
J: TRBJ1-4
CDR3: ASSQPPGQGNEKLF

size: -
V: TRBV7-3
D: -
J: TRBJ1-5
CDR3: ASSLTPGQPQH

size: -
V: TRBV5-1
D: -
J: TRBJ1-4
CDR3: ASSWTTTNEKLF

size: -
V: TRBV3-1
D: TRBD1
J: TRBJ2-2
CDR3: ASSQTGGSGELF

size: -
V: TRBV20-1
D: -
J: TRBJ1-1
CDR3: SARDKERRQANTEAF

size: few
V: TRBV27
D: TRBD1
J: -
CDR3: ASSLDRGWAEQY

size: -
V: TRBV28
D: -
J: TRBJ1-2
CDR3: ASRLRSGGYT

size: few
V: TRBV20-1
D: -
J: TRBJ1-1
CDR3: SATETPLGTEAF

size: many
V: TRBV9
D: -
J: TRBJ2-3
CDR3: ASSGSRRSQY

size: -
V: TRBV20-1
D: -
J: -
CDR3: SGKGGSSGSVQETQY

size: -
V: TRBV11-1
D: -
J: TRBJ2-1
CDR3: ASSLASTGNEQF

size: -
V: TRBV7-8
D: TRBD1
J: TRBJ2-7
CDR3: TSSLEGASDEQY

size: once
V: TRBV2
D: -
J: TRBJ1-1
CDR3: ASSEARSPEAF

size: -
V: TRBV5-1
D: -
J: TRBJ1-6
CDR3: ASSLAQLSDSPLH

size: many
V: TRBV12-3/TRBV12-4
D: -
J: TRBJ2-5
CDR3: ASSRGGAQETQY

size: few
V: TRBV5-1
D: -
J: TRBJ2-4
CDR3: ASSPGRSKNIQY